Presented here are 9 T cell receptor beta chains from one specimen sequenced in a study of vaccination effects on CD4 cells after COVID-19. Viral peptide pool expansion of antigen-specific CD4+ T cells preceded sequencing in the ViraFEST assay. Researchers isolated CD4+ T cells once approximately ten days of culture had elapsed. Testing of the vaccine recipients showed negative nucleocapsid antibodies and no prior SARS-CoV-2 infection. These receptors have no identified antigens. Sequencing used immunoSEQ multiplex PCR; TCRdb keeps in-frame clones, though not all of them. The repertoire has roughly 50,000 clones, 75% to 80% of them found once; the top ten carry less than 7.5%. Source: CD4+ T cells from PBMCs cultured with HCoV-OC43 spike peptides, taken before COVID-19 vaccination. Subset: HCoV-OC43 spike overlapping peptide pool stimulation. The receptor set was obtained from a human donor who received a COVID-19 vaccine.

The chain is built from TRBV10-3 and TRBJ2-7, with 8 bases matching TRBD2. The CDR3 has 13 residues. V lost 10 bases to trimming and J lost 0 bases; unmatched junction nucleotides: 5. Germline assignment: CDR1 ENHRY and CDR2 SYGVKD. In DNA form, the CDR3 reads TGTGCCACCGGGGGGGGGTCCTCCTACGAGCAGTACGTC. Its translation is CATGGGSSYEQYV.

This clone was seen more than once but under ten times. This rearrangement joins TRBV27 to TRBJ2-1; no clear D. Germline-derived CDR1 and CDR2 are MNHEY and SMNVEV (reference sequence). The ends were cut back, 3 bases at V and 4 bases at J, with 16 bases in the middle. The CDR3 extends over 16 amino acids. The CDR3 DNA reads TGTGCCAGCAGTTTTTCCCCCTCTCGGGTGTACAATGAGCAGTTCTTC. Its translation is CASSFSPSRVYNEQFF.

The rearrangement links TRBV7-3 to TRBJ1-3, with TRBD1 matching over 8 bases. V lost 2 bases and J lost 0; bases outside the gene matches: 3. The CDR3 contains 16 residues. Germline CDR1 is SGHTA and CDR2 is FQGTGA. CDR3 residues: CASSLDGTGSGNTIYF. DNA of the CDR3: TGTGCCAGCAGCTTAGATGGGACAGGCTCTGGAAACACCATATATTTT.

The V call is TRBV24-1, the J call TRBJ2-2; the D is unclear. Per germline, CDR1 KGHDR and CDR2 SFDVKD. This CDR3 has 16 residues. Trimming cost V 2 bases and J 4 bases, with 13 bases left between them. CDR3 residues: CATSDWNSLATGELFF. In nucleotides, the CDR3 is TGTGCCACCAGTGATTGGAACTCCCTGGCCACCGGGGAGCTGTTTTTT.

The V and J genes are TRBV23-1 and TRBJ1-1, with D perhaps matching TRBD1 (6 bases). TRBV23-1 is an ORF for which the function is uncertain. The CDR3 sequence is 14 residues long. Trimming stripped 5 bases from V and 3 bases from J, with 13 bases between. The CDR3 DNA reads as TGCGCCAGCAGTTACAGGGTGGGAGACACTGAAGCTTTCTTT. It translates to CASSYRVGDTEAFF.

This rearrangement joins TRBV28 to TRBJ1-2; D is unclear. This CDR3 contains 11 residues. CDR1 and CDR2 (germline): MDHEN, SYDVKM. The V end was cut by 3 bases, the J end by 1 base, with 0 bases between. The CDR3 nucleotides are TGTGCCAGCAGTTTTAACTATGGCTACACCTTC. This sequence encodes CASSFNYGYTF.

V gene TRBV15 combines with J gene TRBJ2-5, with 13 bases aligning to TRBD2. The germline CDR1 and CDR2 sequences are LNHNV and YYDKDF (reference sequence). J gave up 3 bases and V 1 base, and 2 bases lay outside the gene matches. This CDR3 is built from 16 residues. In DNA, the CDR3 is TGTGCCACCAGCAGAGGGGGACTAGCGGGGAAAGAGACCCAGTACTTC. This gives the protein CATSRGGLAGKETQYF.

This sequence joins TRBV5-1 and TRBJ1-4; no reliable D call. The CDR3 loop spans 14 amino acids. V was clipped by 0 bases and J by 4 bases, with 7 bases between them. Germline assignment: CDR1 SGHRS and CDR2 YFSETQ. This chain's CDR3 is CASSLGRDNEKLFF. CDR3 bases: TGCGCCAGCAGCTTGGGTAGAGATAATGAAAAACTGTTTTTT.

The V call is TRBV18, the J call TRBJ1-1; D not resolved. This CDR3 is built from 13 residues. Per the germline V gene, CDR1 is KGHSH and CDR2 is LQKENI. The V end was cut by 3 bases, the J end by 6 bases, with 11 bases between. DNA for the CDR3: TGTGCCAGCTCACCTACCCAATACGCTGAAGCTTTCTTT. Its protein product is CASSPTQYAEAFF.